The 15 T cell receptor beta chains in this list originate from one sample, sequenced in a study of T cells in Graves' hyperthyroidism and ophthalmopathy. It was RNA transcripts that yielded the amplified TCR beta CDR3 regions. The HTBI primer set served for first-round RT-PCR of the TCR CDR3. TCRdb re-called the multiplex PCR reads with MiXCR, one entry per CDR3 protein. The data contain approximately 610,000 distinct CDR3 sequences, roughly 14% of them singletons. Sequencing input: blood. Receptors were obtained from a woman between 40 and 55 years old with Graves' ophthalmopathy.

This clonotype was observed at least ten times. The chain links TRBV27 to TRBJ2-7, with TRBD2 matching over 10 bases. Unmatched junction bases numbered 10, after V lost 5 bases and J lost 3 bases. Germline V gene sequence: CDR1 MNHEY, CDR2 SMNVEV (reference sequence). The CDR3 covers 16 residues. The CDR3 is CASSPSTGTSVYEQYF. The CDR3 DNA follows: TGTGCCAGCAGTCCCTCAACCGGGACTAGCGTCTACGAGCAGTACTTC.

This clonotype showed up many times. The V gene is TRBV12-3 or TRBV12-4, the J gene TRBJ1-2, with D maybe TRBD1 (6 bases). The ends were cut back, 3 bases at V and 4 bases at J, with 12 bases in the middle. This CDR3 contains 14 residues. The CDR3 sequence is CASSFRGRGYGYTF. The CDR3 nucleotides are TGTGCCAGCAGTTTCAGGGGACGCGGCTATGGCTACACCTTC.

The CDR3 reads CASSSQQGWEETQYF. CDR3 DNA sequence: TGTGCCAGCAGTTCGCAACAGGGGTGGGAAGAGACCCAGTACTTC. The V and J genes are TRBV12-3 or TRBV12-4 and TRBJ2-5; 7 nucleotides agree with TRBD1. This CDR3 has 15 residues. Germline trimming cut 4 bases from V and 3 bases from J; bases unmatched to any gene: 8.

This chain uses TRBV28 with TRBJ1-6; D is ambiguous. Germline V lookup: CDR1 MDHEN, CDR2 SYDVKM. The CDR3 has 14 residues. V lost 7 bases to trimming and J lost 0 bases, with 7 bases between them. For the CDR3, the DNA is TGTGCCAGCATAGGGAGCTCCTATAATTCACCCCTCCACTTT. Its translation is CASIGSSYNSPLHF.

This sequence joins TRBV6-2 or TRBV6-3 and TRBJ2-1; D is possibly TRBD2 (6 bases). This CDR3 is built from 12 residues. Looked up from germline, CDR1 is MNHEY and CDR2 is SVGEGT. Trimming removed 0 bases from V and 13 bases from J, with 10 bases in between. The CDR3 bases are TGTGCCAGCAGTTACTCGGGACTTCCTCAGTTCTTC. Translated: CASSYSGLPQFF.

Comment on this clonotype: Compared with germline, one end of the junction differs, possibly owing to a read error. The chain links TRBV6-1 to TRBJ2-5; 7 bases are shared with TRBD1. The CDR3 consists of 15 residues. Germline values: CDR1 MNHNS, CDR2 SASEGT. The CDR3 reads CASRPDRVLQGTQYF. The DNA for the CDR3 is TGTGCCAGCAGACCCGACAGGGTCCTACAAGGGACCCAGTACTTC.

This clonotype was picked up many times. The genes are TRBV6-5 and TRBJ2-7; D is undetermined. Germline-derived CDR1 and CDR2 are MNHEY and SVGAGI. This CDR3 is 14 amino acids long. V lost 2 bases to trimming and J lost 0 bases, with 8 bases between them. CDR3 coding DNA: TGTGCCAGCAGTTACGGGCCATCCTCCTACGAGCAGTACTTC. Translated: CASSYGPSSYEQYF.

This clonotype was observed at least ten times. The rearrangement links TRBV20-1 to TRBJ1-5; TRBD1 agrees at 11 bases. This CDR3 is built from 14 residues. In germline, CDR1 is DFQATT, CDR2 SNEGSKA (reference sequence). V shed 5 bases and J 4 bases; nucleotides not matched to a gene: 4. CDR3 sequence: CSAGTGGWNQPQHF. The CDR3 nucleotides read TGCAGTGCTGGGACAGGGGGATGGAATCAGCCCCAGCATTTT.

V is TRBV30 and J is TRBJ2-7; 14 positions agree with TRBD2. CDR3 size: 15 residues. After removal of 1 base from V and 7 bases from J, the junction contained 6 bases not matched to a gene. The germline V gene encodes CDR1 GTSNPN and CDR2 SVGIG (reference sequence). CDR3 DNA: TGTGCCTGGAGTGGGGGACTAGCGGGAGCTCGAGAGCAGTACTTC. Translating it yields CAWSGGLAGAREQYF.

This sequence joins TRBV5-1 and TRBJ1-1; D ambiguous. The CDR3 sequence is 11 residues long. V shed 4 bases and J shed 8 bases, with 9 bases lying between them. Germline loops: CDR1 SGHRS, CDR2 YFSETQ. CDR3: CASSDYIEAFF. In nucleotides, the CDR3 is TGCGCCAGCAGCGATTACATAGAAGCTTTCTTT.

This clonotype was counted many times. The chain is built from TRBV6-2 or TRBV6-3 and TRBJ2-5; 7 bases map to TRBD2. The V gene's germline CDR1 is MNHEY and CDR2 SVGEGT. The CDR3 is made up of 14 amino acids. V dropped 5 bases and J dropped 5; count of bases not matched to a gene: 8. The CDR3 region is CASSIRTRGETQYF. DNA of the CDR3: TGTGCCAGCAGTATTCGGACTAGAGGGGAGACCCAGTACTTC.

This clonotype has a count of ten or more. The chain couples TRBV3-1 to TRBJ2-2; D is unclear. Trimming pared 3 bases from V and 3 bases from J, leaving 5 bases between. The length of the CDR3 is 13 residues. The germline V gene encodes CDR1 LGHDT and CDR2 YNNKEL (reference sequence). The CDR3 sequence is CASSQAHTGELFF. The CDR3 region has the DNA TGTGCCAGCAGCCAGGCACACACCGGGGAGCTGTTTTTT.

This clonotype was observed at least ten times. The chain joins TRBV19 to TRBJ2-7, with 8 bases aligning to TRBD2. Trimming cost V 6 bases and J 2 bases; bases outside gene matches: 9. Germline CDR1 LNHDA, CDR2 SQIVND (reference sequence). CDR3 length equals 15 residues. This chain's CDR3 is CASRASSGTAYEQYF. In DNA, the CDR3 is TGTGCCAGTAGAGCAAGTAGCGGGACCGCCTACGAGCAGTACTTC.

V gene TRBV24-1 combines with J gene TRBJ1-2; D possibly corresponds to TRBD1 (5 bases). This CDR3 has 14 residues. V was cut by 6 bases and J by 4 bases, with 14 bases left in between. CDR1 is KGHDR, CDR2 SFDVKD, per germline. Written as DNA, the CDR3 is TGTGCCACCAGTTCGAGGGGCGAGGGCTATGGCTACACCTTC. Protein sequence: CATSSRGEGYGYTF.

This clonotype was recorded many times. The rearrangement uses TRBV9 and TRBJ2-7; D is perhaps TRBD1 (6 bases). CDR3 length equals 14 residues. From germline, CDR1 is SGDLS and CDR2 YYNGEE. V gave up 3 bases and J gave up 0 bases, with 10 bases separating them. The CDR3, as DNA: TGTGCCAGCAGCGATGACAGGCGCTCCTACGAGCAGTACTTC. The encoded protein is CASSDDRRSYEQYF. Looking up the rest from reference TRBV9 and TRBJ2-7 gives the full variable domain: DSGVTQTPKHLITATGQRVTLRCSPRSGDLSVYWYQQSLDQGLQFLIQYYNGEERAKGNILERFSAQQFPDLHSELNLSSLELGDSALYFCASSDDRRSYEQYFGPGTRLTVT.